One and the same sample provided the 19 T cell receptor beta chains below, sequenced in a study of blood T cell repertoires in COVID-19. TCRdb's copy holds only in-frame clones and misses some; the assay was immunoSEQ multiplex PCR. The table lists around 250,000 clones, approximately 82% of them singletons, with roughly 7.8% in the top ten. The sample comprised peripheral blood. Every receptor here comes from a man aged 35-49 years with active or convalescent COVID-19.

The V call is TRBV7-8, the J call TRBJ1-1, with TRBD1 matching 8 bases. The CDR3 sequence is 15 residues long. The germline V gene has CDR1 SGHVS and CDR2 FQNEAQ. With 5 bases clipped from V and 4 bases from J, the junction kept 9 bases outside the gene matches. In DNA form, the CDR3 reads TGTGCCAGCAGCCCTGGACAGGGTTTAGGCACTGAAGCTTTCTTT. As protein: CASSPGQGLGTEAFF.

This chain connects TRBV24-1 to TRBJ2-2, with 7 positions matching TRBD1. The CDR3 is 20 amino acids. The J segment lost 7 bases and the V segment lost 4 bases, leaving 23 bases of the junction unmatched. Germline V gene data show CDR1 as KGHDR and CDR2 as SFDVKD. This CDR3 reads CATSDTQGKSAQYFGGELFF. The CDR3 DNA reads as TGTGCCACCAGTGACACACAGGGGAAGTCAGCCCAATATTTTGGCGGGGAGCTGTTTTTT.

This clone has more than one count but fewer than ten. The chain employs TRBV6-6 and TRBJ1-4; D unresolved. The CDR3 has 14 amino acids. V lost 7 bases and J lost 2, with 11 bases in between. Per germline, CDR1 MNHNY and CDR2 SVGAGI (reference sequence). The CDR3 is CASTLSQTNEKLFF. In DNA, the CDR3 is TGTGCCAGCACCCTCTCTCAGACTAATGAAAAACTGTTTTTT.

The J gene is TRBJ1-2, the V gene TRBV29-1, with 9 bases aligning to TRBD1. With V trimmed by 2 bases and J by 7 bases, 8 bases remained unmatched. Germline values: CDR1 SQVTM, CDR2 ANQGSEA. The CDR3 contains 14 residues. The CDR3 sequence is CSVERGQGFSGYTF. The CDR3 coding sequence is TGCAGCGTTGAACGGGGACAGGGCTTTTCTGGCTACACCTTC.

The V gene is TRBV10-3, the J gene TRBJ1-5, with D tentatively TRBD1 (5 bases). Germline values: CDR1 ENHRY, CDR2 SYGVKD. This CDR3 spans 15 amino acids. The ends were cut back, 0 bases at V and 7 bases at J, with 13 bases in the middle. Here the CDR3 reads CAISESGAMRQPQHF. The CDR3, as DNA: TGTGCCATCAGTGAGTCAGGGGCCATGAGGCAGCCCCAGCATTTT.

J is TRBJ2-5 and V is TRBV2; TRBD2 matches at 10 bases. The germline V gene has CDR1 SNHLY and CDR2 FYNNEI. The CDR3 has 16 residues. V shed 8 bases, J shed 5 bases, and the junction held 14 bases outside the gene matches. The DNA for the CDR3 is TGTGCCAGCCGCGGGGGTCTAGCGGGGGAATGGGAGACCCAGTACTTC. Encoded protein: CASRGGLAGEWETQYF. Based on the CDR3 plus reference TRBV2 and TRBJ2-5, the full variable domain is EPEVTQTPSHQVTQMGQEVILRCVPISNHLYFYWYRQILGQKVEFLVSFYNNEISEKSEIFDDQFSVERPDGSNFTLKIRSTKLEDSAMYFCASRGGLAGEWETQYFGPGTRLLVL.

The chain employs TRBV7-9 and TRBJ2-3, with D maybe TRBD2 (7 bases). The length of the CDR3 is 17 residues. Germline CDR1 reads SEHNR; CDR2 reads FQNEAQ (reference sequence). Trimming pared 0 bases from V and 2 bases from J, leaving 15 bases between. The CDR3 bases are TGTGCCAGCAGCTTAGCCAGGGGAGGGGGACCCACAGATACGCAGTATTTT. Translation: CASSLARGGGPTDTQYF.

This clone has only a few counts. The chain uses TRBV7-2 and TRBJ2-7; TRBD2 might be the D (6 bases). V lost 5 bases and J 1 base, leaving 15 bases between the germline ends. The CDR3 is 15 residues long. Germline CDR1 is SGHTA and CDR2 is FQGNSA. CDR3 nucleotide sequence: TGTGCCAGCAGCCTTCAGGAGGGGCCTTCCTACGAGCAGTACTTC. Translation: CASSLQEGPSYEQYF.

The chain employs TRBV4-2 and TRBJ1-2, with D possibly being TRBD1 (6 bases). Germline lookup yields CDR1 LGHNA and CDR2 YNFKEQ. This CDR3 contains 15 residues. Trimming left V 1 base short and J 4 bases short, with 13 bases between. CDR3: CASSQGGQTIYGYTF. The DNA for the CDR3 is TGTGCCAGCAGCCAAGGAGGACAGACGATCTATGGCTACACCTTC.

This clone was observed a single time. This chain uses TRBV7-2 with TRBJ2-2, with 7 bases aligning to TRBD1. The V segment lost 0 bases and the J segment 1 base; nucleotides outside the gene matches: 2. Germline CDR1 SGHTA, CDR2 FQGNSA. The CDR3 has 16 residues. CDR3 sequence (DNA): TGTGCCAGCAGCTTAGCGAGGACAGGGAACACCGGGGAGCTGTTTTTT. Protein: CASSLARTGNTGELFF.

V is TRBV4-2 and J is TRBJ1-5; possible D gene TRBD1, 5 bases. CDR1 LGHNA and CDR2 YNFKEQ come from the germline V gene. V was cut by 0 bases and J by 7 bases, with 19 bases left in between. CDR3 length equals 17 residues. CDR3 sequence reads: CASSQESAGGRRQPQHF. The CDR3 nucleotides are TGTGCCAGCAGCCAAGAGAGTGCCGGGGGACGTCGACAGCCCCAGCATTTT.

This clone appeared a single time. This chain uses TRBV7-8 with TRBJ1-6, with no clear D. The CDR3 totals 14 residues. Per germline, CDR1 SGHVS and CDR2 FQNEAQ. The V and J ends lost 9 bases and 0 bases respectively, with 9 bases between them. CDR3 region: CASSLSSYNSPLHF. Here the CDR3 DNA reads TGTGCCAGTAGTTTGAGCTCCTATAATTCACCCCTCCACTTT.

The genes are TRBV3-1 (or the pseudogene TRBV3-2) and TRBJ1-1, with 7 bases identical to TRBD1. J lost 0 bases, V lost 4 bases, and 8 bases had no gene match. Germline CDR1 and CDR2: LGHDT and YNNKEL (reference sequence). The CDR3 is 16 residues long. The CDR3 nucleotides read TGTGCCAGCAGCCCGACAGGGCTTCTTTTGAACACTGAAGCTTTCTTT. It specifies CASSPTGLLLNTEAFF.

The chain recombines TRBV30 with TRBJ1-4, with D maybe TRBD1 (5 bases). Germline lookup yields CDR1 GTSNPN and CDR2 SVGIG (reference sequence). The CDR3 runs 13 residues. Trimming pared 5 bases from V and 4 bases from J, leaving 11 bases between. The CDR3 bases are TGTGCCTGGGCCAAGGGGTTTAATGAAAAACTGTTTTTT. This translates into CAWAKGFNEKLFF.

V gene TRBV30 combines with J gene TRBJ1-3, with D maybe TRBD1 (5 bases). The germline V gene has CDR1 GTSNPN and CDR2 SVGIG (reference sequence). V was cut by 2 bases and J by 0 bases, with 8 bases left in between. The CDR3 has 14 amino acids. The DNA of the CDR3 is TGTGCCTGGAGTCAGGGAAGCTCTGGAAACACCATATATTTT. Amino acids: CAWSQGSSGNTIYF.

The J gene is TRBJ2-1, the V gene TRBV5-1, with TRBD1 as a possible D gene (6 bases). The CDR3 covers 16 residues. The germline V gene has CDR1 SGHRS and CDR2 YFSETQ. With 0 bases removed from V and 4 bases from J, the gap between germline ends came to 14 bases. The CDR3 here is CASSLVGFRGYNEQFF. The CDR3 nucleotides are TGCGCCAGCAGCTTGGTTGGGTTTAGGGGGTACAATGAGCAGTTCTTC.

In its sample, this clone was seen once. The chain has TRBV9 and TRBJ2-2; D perhaps matches TRBD2 (5 bases). Trimming took 4 bases from V and 0 from J, leaving 13 bases between them. The germline V gene encodes CDR1 SGDLS and CDR2 YYNGEE. This CDR3 has 16 amino acids. CDR3 nucleotides: TGTGCCAGCAGCCCACGGGGTAACGCGAACACCGGGGAGCTGTTTTTT. Amino acid sequence: CASSPRGNANTGELFF.

This chain links TRBV7-8 with TRBJ2-2, with 7 bases that match TRBD1. From germline, CDR1 is SGHVS and CDR2 FQNEAQ. The CDR3 totals 16 residues. V dropped 0 bases and J dropped 0; count of bases not matched to a gene: 1. CDR3 DNA sequence: TGTGCCAGCAGCTTAGCGGGACAGCCGAACACCGGGGAGCTGTTTTTT. Translation: CASSLAGQPNTGELFF.

The sample holds a few counts of this clone. The V call is TRBV4-1, the J call TRBJ1-2; no definite D call. The CDR3 covers 15 residues. CDR1 and CDR2 (germline): MGHRA, YSYEKL. Between the trimmed V and J ends, which lost 5 bases and 3 bases, there was a span of 16 bases. CDR3 in amino acids: CASSVQHWQDYGYTF. CDR3 bases: TGCGCCAGCAGCGTTCAACATTGGCAAGACTATGGCTACACCTTC.